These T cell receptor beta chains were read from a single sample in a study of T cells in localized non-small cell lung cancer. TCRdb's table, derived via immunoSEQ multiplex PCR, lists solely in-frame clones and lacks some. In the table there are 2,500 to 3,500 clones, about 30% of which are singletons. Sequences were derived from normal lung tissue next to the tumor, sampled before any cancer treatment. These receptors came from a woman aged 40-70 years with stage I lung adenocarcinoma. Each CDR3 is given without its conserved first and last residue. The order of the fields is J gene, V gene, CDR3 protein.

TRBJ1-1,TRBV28,ASSSPPSSEAF
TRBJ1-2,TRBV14,ASSQVSVYGYT
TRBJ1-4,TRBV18,ASSPTLTGDNEKLF
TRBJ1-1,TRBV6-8,ASKRQNTEAF
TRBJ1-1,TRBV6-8,ASTLGGTEAF
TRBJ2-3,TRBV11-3,ASSQPRLAGTDTQY
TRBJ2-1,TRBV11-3,ASSLSGASNEQF
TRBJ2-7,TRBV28,ASSLLNYEQY
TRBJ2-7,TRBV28,ASSFISGNSYEQY
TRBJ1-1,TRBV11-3,ASTLTHGGHTEAF
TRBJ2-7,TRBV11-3,ASSPYSPWAGREQY
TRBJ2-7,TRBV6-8,ASTGQGNEQY
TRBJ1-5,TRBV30,AWAYDRGSQPQH
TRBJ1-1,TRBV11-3,ASSLGLGGFEAF
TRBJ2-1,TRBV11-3,ASSLSRGQGVSYNEQF
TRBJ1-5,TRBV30,AWSRGSASNQPQH
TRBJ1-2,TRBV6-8,ASSYRADYGYT
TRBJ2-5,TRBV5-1,ASSPGNYQETQY
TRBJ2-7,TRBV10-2,ASRGTSGNSSYEQY
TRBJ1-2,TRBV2,ASSRHNYGYT